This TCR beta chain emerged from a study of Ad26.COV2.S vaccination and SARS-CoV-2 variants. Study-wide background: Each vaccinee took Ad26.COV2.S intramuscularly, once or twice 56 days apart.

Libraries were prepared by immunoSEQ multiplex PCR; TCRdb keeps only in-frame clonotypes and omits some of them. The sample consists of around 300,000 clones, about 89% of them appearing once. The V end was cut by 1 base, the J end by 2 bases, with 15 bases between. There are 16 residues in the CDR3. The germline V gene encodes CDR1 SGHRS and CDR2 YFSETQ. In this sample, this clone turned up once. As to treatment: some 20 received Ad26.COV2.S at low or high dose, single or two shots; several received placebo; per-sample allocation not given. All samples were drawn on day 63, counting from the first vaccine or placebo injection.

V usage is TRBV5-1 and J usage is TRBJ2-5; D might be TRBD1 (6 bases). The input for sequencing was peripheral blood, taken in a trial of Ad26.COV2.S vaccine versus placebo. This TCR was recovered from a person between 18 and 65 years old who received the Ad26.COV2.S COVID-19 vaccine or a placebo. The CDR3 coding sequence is TGCGCCAGCAGCTTGAGTTTGGGGGCTGTACAAGAGACCCAGTACTTC. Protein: CASSLSLGAVQETQYF.